These T cell receptor beta chains were read from a single sample in a study of cytomegalovirus exposure and HLA in healthy donors. Generated by immunoSEQ multiplex PCR, the TCRdb table keeps only in-frame clones and is missing some. The sample holds some 140,000 clones, around nine tenths seen once. The specimen sequenced was PBMCs. The receptors come from a woman aged 30 to 39 in good health and CMV-seronegative. Both conserved end residues are part of each CDR3. Each record gives: clone size, J gene, V gene, D gene, CDR3 protein, CDR3 DNA. A D gene is named only where the DNA matches it firmly. Rows may omit the clone size; those that give it use once, few, many or a size class.

size: once
J: TRBJ2-1
V: TRBV15
D: NA
CDR3: CATSSNHNEQFF
DNA: TGTGCCACCAGCAGCAATCACAATGAGCAGTTCTTC

size: NA
J: TRBJ2-5
V: TRBV7-9
D: NA
CDR3: CASSLGGVPQETQYF
DNA: TGTGCCAGCAGCTTAGGGGGGGTCCCACAAGAGACCCAGTACTTC

size: NA
J: TRBJ2-1
V: TRBV18
D: NA
CDR3: CASSPPYQGNEQFF
DNA: TGTGCCAGCTCACCACCTTATCAGGGAAATGAGCAGTTCTTC

size: NA
J: TRBJ1-5
V: TRBV28
D: NA
CDR3: CASSSPQGISNQPQHF
DNA: TGTGCCAGCAGTTCGCCCCAGGGGATTAGCAATCAGCCCCAGCATTTT

size: NA
J: TRBJ2-5
V: TRBV6-5
D: NA
CDR3: CASSYGWETPEETQYF
DNA: TGTGCCAGCAGTTATGGGTGGGAGACCCCCGAAGAGACCCAGTACTTC

size: few
J: TRBJ2-3
V: TRBV5-4
D: NA
CDR3: CASSLGGGTTDTQYF
DNA: TGTGCCAGCAGCTTAGGGGGGGGCACCACAGATACGCAGTATTTT

size: NA
J: TRBJ1-1
V: TRBV28
D: NA
CDR3: CASSFFGGNTEAFF
DNA: TGTGCCAGCAGTTTCTTTGGCGGAAACACTGAAGCTTTCTTT

size: few
J: TRBJ1-1
V: TRBV4-2
D: NA
CDR3: CASRSFRGYNTEAFF
DNA: TGTGCCAGCAGGTCATTCAGGGGATACAACACTGAAGCTTTCTTT

size: NA
J: TRBJ2-1
V: TRBV15
D: NA
CDR3: CATSREGGLLEQFF
DNA: TGTGCCACCAGCAGAGAAGGGGGTCTGTTGGAGCAGTTCTTC

size: NA
J: TRBJ2-7
V: TRBV4-3
D: TRBD1
CDR3: CASSQEGQRSYEQYF
DNA: TGCGCCAGCAGCCAAGAGGGACAGCGTTCCTACGAGCAGTACTTC

size: many
J: TRBJ2-7
V: TRBV7-9
D: TRBD1
CDR3: CASSPGGQGEQYF
DNA: TGTGCCAGCAGTCCAGGGGGTCAGGGCGAGCAGTACTTC

size: NA
J: TRBJ1-5
V: TRBV10-3
D: TRBD1
CDR3: CAISETDRGGNQPQHF
DNA: TGTGCCATCAGTGAGACTGACAGGGGCGGCAATCAGCCCCAGCATTTT

size: NA
J: TRBJ2-2
V: TRBV5-8
D: TRBD2
CDR3: CASSRRLAGVSNTGELFF
DNA: TGTGCCAGCAGCCGACGTCTAGCGGGAGTATCTAACACCGGGGAGCTGTTTTTT

size: NA
J: TRBJ2-5
V: TRBV7-9
D: TRBD2
CDR3: CASSLASGGKETQYF
DNA: TGTGCCAGCAGCTTAGCGTCGGGGGGGAAAGAGACCCAGTACTTC

size: once
J: TRBJ1-2
V: TRBV15
D: TRBD1
CDR3: CATGTGTNYGYTF
DNA: TGTGCCACGGGGACAGGGACGAACTATGGCTACACCTTC

size: few
J: TRBJ1-2
V: TRBV28
D: NA
CDR3: CASSLSQAHEGYYGYTF
DNA: TGTGCCAGCAGTTTAAGCCAGGCCCACGAGGGATATTATGGCTACACCTTC

size: NA
J: TRBJ1-4
V: TRBV21-1
D: NA
CDR3: CASSREEQANEKLFF
DNA: TGTGCCAGCAGCAGGGAGGAACAGGCGAATGAAAAACTGTTTTTT

size: once
J: TRBJ1-1
V: TRBV6-1
D: NA
CDR3: CASSESLRIQNTEAFF
DNA: TGTGCCAGCAGTGAAAGTTTGCGGATACAGAACACTGAAGCTTTCTTT

size: NA
J: TRBJ2-2
V: TRBV28
D: TRBD2
CDR3: CASGLRRLAGYVGELFF
DNA: TGTGCCAGCGGCCTAAGACGACTAGCGGGTTATGTCGGGGAGCTGTTTTTT